The clone carrying this TCR beta chain was seen a few times. Its antigen is not identified. The data stem from a study of T cell repertoires in cytomegalovirus infection. Study in general: From public TCR beta signatures came an indication of both CMV infection and matching HLA type. Points from the study as a whole: Individuals carrying CMV plus the relevant HLA were identified by cumulative frequency of public TCR beta families. CMV-specific HLA-C-restricted TCR beta clonotypes dominated the ex vivo response.

TCRdb reanalysed the reads using MiXCR and keeps one entry per CDR3 protein. The table shows about 400,000 distinct CDR3 sequences, with 15% to 20% occurring only once. The V end was cut by 0 bases, the J end by 10 bases, with 16 bases between. This CDR3 comprises 16 residues. Per germline, CDR1 MGHRA and CDR2 YSYEKL. The receptor was derived from a human donor in good health (CMV status not recorded). Some clones in this sample may be carry-over from other donors' samples. V gene TRBV4-1 combines with J gene TRBJ1-6; D is perhaps TRBD1 (5 bases). Material: PBMCs. CDR3 bases: TGCGCCAGCAGCCAAGAATCCGGGACGGTCGGCTCACCCCTCCACTTT. Translation gives CASSQESGTVGSPLHF.